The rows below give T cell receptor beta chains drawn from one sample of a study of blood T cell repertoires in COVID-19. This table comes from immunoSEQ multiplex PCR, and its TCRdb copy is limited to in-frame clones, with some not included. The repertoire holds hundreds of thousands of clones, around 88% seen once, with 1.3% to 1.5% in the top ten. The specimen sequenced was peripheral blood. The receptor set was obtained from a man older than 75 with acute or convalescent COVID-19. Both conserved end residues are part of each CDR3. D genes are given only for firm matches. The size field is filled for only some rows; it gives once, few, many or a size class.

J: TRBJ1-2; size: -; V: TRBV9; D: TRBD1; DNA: TGTGCCAGCAGCGCACCGGGACAGCACTATGGCTACACCTTC; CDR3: CASSAPGQHYGYTF
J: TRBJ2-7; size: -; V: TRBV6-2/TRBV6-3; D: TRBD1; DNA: TGTGCCAGCAGTTATATGGGACAGGGCTCCTACGAGCAGTACTTC; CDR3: CASSYMGQGSYEQYF
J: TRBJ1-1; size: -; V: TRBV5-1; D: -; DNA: TGCGCCAGCAGCCGTATTAGCGGCACTGAAGCTTTCTTT; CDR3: CASSRISGTEAFF
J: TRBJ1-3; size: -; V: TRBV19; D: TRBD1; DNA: TGTGCCAGTAGTCCAGGACAGGGGAGCGCGTCTGGAAACACCATATATTTT; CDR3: CASSPGQGSASGNTIYF
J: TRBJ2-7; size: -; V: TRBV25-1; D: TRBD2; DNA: TGTGCCAGCAGTGAATTTACTAGCGGTTCCTACGAGCAGTACTTC; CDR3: CASSEFTSGSYEQYF
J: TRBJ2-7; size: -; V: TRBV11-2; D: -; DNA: TGTGCCAGCAGCTTACTACGGGACGAGCAGTACTTC; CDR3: CASSLLRDEQYF
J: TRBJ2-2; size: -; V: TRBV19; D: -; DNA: TGTGCCAGTAGTACTCAAAGGGGACAGCGGGCCGGGGAGCTGTTTTTT; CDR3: CASSTQRGQRAGELFF
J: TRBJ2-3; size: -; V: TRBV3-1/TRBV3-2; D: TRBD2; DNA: TGTGCCAGCAGCTTACAACTAGCGTCTAGCACAGATACGCAGTATTTT; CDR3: CASSLQLASSTDTQYF
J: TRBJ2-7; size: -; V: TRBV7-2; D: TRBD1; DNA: TGTGCCAGCAACCCGCAGGGGGCTGGCGTCGAGCAGTACTTC; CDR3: CASNPQGAGVEQYF
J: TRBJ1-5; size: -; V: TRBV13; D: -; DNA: TGTGCCAGCAGCTCCTTCCGGGACAAAGAGCAGCCCCAGCATTTT; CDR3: CASSSFRDKEQPQHF
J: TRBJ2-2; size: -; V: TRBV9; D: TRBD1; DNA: TGTGCCAGCAGCGCGCTCGACAGGGCACACACCGGGGAGCTGTTTTTT; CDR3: CASSALDRAHTGELFF
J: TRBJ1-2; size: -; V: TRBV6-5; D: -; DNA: TGTGCCAGCAGCCCCGACAGGTACAGGAGGGGCTACACCTTC; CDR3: CASSPDRYRRGYTF
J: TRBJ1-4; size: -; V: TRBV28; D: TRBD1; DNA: TGTGCCAGCAGTTTGATGGGACAGGGGGAGGAAAAACTGTTTTTT; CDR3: CASSLMGQGEEKLFF
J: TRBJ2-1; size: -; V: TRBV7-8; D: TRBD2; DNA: TGTGCCAGCAGCTTACTCGGCGGGAGGAGCTCCTACAATGAGCAGTTCTTC; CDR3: CASSLLGGRSSYNEQFF
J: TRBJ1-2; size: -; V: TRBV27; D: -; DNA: TGTGCCAGCAGTTCCCAGACAGTTAACTATGGCTACACCTTC; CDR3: CASSSQTVNYGYTF
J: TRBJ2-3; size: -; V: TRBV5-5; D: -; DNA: TGTGCCAGCAGCTTGCTTGTGACGGGGAGCACAGATACGCAGTATTTT; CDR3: CASSLLVTGSTDTQYF
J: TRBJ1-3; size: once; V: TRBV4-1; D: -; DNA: TGCGCCAGCAGCCAAGTGCGGCAAAACACCATATATTTT; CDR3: CASSQVRQNTIYF
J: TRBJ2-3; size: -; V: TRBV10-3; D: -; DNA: TGTGCCATCAGTGAGTCTCAGGCCCCGGCAGATACGCAGTATTTT; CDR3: CAISESQAPADTQYF
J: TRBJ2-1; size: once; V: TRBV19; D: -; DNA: TGTGCCAGTAGTATATCAGTCCAGTCTTACAATGAGCAGTTCTTC; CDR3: CASSISVQSYNEQFF
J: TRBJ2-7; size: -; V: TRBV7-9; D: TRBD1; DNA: TGTGCCAGCAGTTGGACAGGACCCCACGAGCAGTACTTC; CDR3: CASSWTGPHEQYF
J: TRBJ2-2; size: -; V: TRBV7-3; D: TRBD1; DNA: TGTGCCAGCACCAGGACAGGGGCCCCGAACACCGGGGAGCTGTTTTTT; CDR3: CASTRTGAPNTGELFF
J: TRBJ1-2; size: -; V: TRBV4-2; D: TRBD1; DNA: TGTGCCAGCAGCCCCCCCCGACAGGGAAGGGCCTATGGCTACACCTTC; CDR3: CASSPPRQGRAYGYTF
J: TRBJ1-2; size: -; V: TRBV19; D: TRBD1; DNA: TGTGCCAGTAGCCCTCGACAGGGGCCCTATGGCTACACCTTC; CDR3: CASSPRQGPYGYTF
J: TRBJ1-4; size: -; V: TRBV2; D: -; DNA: TGTGCCAGCAGTGAAGGTATCTTGAATGAAAAACTGTTTTTT; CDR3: CASSEGILNEKLFF
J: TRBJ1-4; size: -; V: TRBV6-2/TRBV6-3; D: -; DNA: TGTGCCAGCAGTTACCGGCCAGCGAATGAAAAACTGTTTTTT; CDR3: CASSYRPANEKLFF
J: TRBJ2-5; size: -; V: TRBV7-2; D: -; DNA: TGTGCCAGCAGCTTAGAAGGAACGAGGGGGATAAAAGAGACCCAGTACTTC; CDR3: CASSLEGTRGIKETQYF
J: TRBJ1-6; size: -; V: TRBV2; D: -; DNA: TGTGCCAGCAGTGATACTGGTCCGAGCTCCTATAATTCACCCCTCCACTTT; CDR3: CASSDTGPSSYNSPLHF
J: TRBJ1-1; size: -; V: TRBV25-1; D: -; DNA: TGTGCCAGCAGTGATCGGGTGAGTGAAGCTTTCTTT; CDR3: CASSDRVSEAFF
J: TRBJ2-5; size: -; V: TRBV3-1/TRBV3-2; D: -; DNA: TGTGCCAGCAGCCAAGATCTGGGGCAGGGTCGGACCCAGTACTTC; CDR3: CASSQDLGQGRTQYF
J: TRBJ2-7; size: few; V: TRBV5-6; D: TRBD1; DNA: TGTGCCAGCAGCCCCACCTGGGACAGGCGAATCTACGAGCAGTACTTC; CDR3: CASSPTWDRRIYEQYF
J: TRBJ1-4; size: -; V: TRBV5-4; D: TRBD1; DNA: TGTGCCAGCAGCGTTCTAACAGGGGCTAATGAAAAACTGTTTTTT; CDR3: CASSVLTGANEKLFF
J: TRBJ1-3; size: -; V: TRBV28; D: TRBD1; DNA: TGTGCCAGCAGTGGGACAGGGGCTGGAAACACCATATATTTT; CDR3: CASSGTGAGNTIYF
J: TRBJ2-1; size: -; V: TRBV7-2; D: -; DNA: TGTGCCAGCAGCTTTTCTAGCTTCGGTTCCTACAATGAGCAGTTCTTC; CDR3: CASSFSSFGSYNEQFF
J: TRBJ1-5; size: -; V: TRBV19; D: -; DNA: TGTGCCAGTAGTTCGGGAGTAAATAGCAATCAGCCCCAGCATTTT; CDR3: CASSSGVNSNQPQHF
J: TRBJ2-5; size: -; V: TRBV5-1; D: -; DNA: TGCGCCAGCAGCCCGCGGAGCGATCAAGAGACCCAGTACTTC; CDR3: CASSPRSDQETQYF
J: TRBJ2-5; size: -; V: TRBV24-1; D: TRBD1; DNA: TGTGCCACCAGTCCGGGACAGTCCGGCCCTCAAGAGACCCAGTACTTC; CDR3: CATSPGQSGPQETQYF
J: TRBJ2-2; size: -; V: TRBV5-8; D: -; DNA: TGTGCCAGCAGCCCCGGACTGACAGGTTCCACCGGGGAGCTGTTTTTT; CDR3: CASSPGLTGSTGELFF
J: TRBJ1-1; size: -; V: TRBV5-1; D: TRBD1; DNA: TGCGCCAGCAGCTTGGAAGGGGGCGCGGGGACTGAAGCTTTCTTT; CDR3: CASSLEGGAGTEAFF
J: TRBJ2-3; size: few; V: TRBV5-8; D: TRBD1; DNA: TGTGCCAGCAGCTCCGGGACAGGGGGCGCGGCAGATACGCAGTATTTT; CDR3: CASSSGTGGAADTQYF
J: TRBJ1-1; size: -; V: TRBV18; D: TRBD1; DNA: TGTGCCAGCTCAGCGACAGGGGAAGAAGCTTTCTTT; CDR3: CASSATGEEAFF
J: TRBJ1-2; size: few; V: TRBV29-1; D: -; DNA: TGCAGCGTTGAAGTTAGCGTTGGCTATGGCTACACCTTC; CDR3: CSVEVSVGYGYTF
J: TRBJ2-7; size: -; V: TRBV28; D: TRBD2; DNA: TGTGCCAGCAGTCATGAAGGGCTAGCGGGAGGAAGGTACTTC; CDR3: CASSHEGLAGGRYF
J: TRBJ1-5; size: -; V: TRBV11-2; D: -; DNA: TGTGCCAGCAGCCTAACTAACCAGCCCCAGCATTTT; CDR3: CASSLTNQPQHF
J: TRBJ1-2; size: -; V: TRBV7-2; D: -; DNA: TGTGCCAGCAGCCCAAAAGGTGGCGACAGAAGTCAAGGCTACACCTTC; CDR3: CASSPKGGDRSQGYTF
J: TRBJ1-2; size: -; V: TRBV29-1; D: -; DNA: TGCAGCGTTGGGCCAGATAACTATGGCTACACCTTC; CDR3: CSVGPDNYGYTF
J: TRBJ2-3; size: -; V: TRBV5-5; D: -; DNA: TGTGCCAGCAGCTCCAGGACAGCGAGCACAGATACGCAGTATTTT; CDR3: CASSSRTASTDTQYF
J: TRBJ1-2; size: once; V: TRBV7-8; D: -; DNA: TGTGCCAGCAGCTTAGGACAGAATTTTAACTATGGCTACACCTTC; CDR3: CASSLGQNFNYGYTF
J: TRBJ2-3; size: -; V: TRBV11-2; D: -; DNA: TGTGCCAGCAGCTTAAGTTCGGGTAGCCCCCTGAATACGCAGTATTTT; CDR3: CASSLSSGSPLNTQYF
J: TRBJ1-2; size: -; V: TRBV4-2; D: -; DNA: TGTGCCAGCAGCGCCCAGGGAGGAGGGGACTATAACTATGGCTACACCTTC; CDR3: CASSAQGGGDYNYGYTF
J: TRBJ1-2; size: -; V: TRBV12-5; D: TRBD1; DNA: TGTGCTAGTGGCAAATCGGACAGGGGCGACTATGGCTACACCTTC; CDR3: CASGKSDRGDYGYTF